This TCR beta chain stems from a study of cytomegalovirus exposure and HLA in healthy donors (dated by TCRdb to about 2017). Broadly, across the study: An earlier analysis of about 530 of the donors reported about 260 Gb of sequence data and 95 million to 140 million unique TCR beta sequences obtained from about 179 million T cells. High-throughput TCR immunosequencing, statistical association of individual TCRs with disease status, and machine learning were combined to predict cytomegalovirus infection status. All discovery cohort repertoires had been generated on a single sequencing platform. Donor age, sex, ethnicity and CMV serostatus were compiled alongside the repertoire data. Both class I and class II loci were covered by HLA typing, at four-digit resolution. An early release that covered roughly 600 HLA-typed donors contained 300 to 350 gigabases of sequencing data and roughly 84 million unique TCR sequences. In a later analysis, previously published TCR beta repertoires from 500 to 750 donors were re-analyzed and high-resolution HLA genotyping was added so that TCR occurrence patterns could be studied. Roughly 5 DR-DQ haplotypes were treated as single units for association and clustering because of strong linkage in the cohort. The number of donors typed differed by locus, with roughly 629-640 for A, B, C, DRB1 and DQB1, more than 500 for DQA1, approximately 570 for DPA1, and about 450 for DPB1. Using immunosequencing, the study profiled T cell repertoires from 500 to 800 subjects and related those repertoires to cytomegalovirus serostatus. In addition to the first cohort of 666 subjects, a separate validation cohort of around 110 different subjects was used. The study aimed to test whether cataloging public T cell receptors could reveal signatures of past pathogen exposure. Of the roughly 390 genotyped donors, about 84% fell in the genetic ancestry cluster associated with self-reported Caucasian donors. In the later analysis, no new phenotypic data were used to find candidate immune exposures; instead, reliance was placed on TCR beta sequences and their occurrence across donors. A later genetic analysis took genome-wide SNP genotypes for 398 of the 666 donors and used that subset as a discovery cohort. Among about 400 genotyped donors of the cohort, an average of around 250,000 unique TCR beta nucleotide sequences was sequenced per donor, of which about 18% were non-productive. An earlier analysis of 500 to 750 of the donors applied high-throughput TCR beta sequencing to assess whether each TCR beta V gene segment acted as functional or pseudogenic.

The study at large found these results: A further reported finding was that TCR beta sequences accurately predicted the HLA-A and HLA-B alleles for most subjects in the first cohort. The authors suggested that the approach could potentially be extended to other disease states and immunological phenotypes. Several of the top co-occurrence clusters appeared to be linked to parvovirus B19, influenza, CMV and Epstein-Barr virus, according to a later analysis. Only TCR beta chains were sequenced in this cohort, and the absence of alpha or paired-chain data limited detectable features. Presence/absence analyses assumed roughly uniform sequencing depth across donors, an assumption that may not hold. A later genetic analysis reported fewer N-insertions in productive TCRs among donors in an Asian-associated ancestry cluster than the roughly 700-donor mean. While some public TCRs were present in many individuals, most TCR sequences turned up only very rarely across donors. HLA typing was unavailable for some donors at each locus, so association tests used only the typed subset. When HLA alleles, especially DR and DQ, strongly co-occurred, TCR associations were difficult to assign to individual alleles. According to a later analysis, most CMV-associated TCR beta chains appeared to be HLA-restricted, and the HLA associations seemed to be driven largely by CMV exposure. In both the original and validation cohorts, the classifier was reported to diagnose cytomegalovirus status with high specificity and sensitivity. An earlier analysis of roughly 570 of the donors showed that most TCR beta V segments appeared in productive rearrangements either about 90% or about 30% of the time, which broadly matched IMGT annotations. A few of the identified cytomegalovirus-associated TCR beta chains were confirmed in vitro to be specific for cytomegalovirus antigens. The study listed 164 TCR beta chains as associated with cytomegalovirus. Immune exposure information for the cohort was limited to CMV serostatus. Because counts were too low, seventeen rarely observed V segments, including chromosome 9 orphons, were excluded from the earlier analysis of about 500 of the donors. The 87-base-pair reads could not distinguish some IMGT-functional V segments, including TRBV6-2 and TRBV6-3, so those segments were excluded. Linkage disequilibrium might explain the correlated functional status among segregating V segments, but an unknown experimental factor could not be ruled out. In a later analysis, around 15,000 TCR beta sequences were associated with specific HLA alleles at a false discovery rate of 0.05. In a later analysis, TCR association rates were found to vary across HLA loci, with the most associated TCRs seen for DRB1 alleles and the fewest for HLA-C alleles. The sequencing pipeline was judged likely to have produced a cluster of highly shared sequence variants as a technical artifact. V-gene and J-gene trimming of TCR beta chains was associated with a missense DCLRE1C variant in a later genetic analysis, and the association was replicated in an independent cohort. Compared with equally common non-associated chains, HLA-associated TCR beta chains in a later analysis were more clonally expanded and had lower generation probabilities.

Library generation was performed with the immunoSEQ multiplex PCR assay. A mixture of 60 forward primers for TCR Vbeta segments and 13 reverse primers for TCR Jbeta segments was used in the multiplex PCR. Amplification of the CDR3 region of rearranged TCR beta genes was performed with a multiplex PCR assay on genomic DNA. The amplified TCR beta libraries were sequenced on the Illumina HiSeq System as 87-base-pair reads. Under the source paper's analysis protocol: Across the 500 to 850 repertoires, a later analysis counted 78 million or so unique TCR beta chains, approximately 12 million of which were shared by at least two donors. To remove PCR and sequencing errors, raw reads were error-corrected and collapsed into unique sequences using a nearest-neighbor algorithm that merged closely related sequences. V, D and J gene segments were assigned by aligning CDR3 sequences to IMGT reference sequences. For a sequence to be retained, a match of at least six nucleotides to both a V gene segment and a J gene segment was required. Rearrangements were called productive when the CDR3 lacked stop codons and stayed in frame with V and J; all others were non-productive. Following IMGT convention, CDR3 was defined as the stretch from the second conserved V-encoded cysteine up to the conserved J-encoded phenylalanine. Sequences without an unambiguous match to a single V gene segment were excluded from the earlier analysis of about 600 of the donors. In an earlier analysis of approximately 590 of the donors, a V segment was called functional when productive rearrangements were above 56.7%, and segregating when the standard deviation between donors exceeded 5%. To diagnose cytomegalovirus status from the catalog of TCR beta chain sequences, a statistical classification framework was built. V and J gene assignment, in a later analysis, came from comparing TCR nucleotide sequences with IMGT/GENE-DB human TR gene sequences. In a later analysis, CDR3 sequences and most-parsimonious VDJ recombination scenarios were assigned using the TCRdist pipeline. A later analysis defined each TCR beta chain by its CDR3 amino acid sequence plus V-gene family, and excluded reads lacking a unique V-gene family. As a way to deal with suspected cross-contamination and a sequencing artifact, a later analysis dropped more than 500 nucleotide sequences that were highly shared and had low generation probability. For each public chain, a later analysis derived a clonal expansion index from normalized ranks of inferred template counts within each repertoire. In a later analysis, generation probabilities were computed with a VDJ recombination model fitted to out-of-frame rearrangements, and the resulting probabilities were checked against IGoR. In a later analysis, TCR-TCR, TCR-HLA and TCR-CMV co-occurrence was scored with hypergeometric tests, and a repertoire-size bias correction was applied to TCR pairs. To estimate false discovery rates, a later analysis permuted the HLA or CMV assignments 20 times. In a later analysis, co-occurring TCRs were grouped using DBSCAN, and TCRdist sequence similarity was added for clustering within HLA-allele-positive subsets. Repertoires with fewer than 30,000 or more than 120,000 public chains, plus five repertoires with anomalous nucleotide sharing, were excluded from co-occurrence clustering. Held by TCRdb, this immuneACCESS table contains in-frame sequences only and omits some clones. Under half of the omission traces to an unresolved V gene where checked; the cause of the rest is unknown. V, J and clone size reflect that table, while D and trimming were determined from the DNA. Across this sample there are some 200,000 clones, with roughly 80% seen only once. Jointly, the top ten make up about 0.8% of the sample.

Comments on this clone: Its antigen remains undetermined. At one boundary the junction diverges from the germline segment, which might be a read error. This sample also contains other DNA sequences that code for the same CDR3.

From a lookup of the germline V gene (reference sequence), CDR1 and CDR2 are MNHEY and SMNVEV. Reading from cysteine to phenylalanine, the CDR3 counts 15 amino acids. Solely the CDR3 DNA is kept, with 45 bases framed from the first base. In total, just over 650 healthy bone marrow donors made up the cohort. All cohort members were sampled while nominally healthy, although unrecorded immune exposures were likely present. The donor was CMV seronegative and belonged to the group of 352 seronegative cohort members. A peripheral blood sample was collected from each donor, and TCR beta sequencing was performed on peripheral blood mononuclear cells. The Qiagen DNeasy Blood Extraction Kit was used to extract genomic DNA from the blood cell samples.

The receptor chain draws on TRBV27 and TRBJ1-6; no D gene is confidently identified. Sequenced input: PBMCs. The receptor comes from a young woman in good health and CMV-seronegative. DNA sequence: TGTGCCAGCACACTAGTCTTTGGGTATAATTCCCCCCTCCACTTT. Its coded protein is CASTLVFGYNSPLHF.